This is a list of T cell receptor beta chains from one sample in a study of persistence of HIV-infected CD4 T cells. No antigen is known for these receptors. Libraries were prepared by immunoSEQ multiplex PCR; TCRdb keeps only in-frame clonotypes and omits some of them. The sample comprises some 40,000 clones, more than 75% of which are singletons, and around 5.4% rests with the top ten. The source was cultured CD4+ T cells from PBMCs, collected from a patient who received antiretroviral therapy. These receptors originate from an adult with HIV. The donor label of this sample is uncertain. Each CDR3 is given with its conserved first and last residue. D genes are given only for firm matches. Clone sizes are given selectively: once, few, many, or a class where the clone is expanded.

clone_size: .
v_call: TRBV18
j_call: TRBJ2-1
d_call: TRBD1
cdr3_length: 22
cdr3_aa: CASSPRTLGAGGSKSSYNEQFF
cdr3_nt: TGTGCCAGCTCACCCAGGACCTTAGGGGCAGGGGGATCGAAAAGCTCCTACAATGAGCAGTTCTTC

clone_size: .
v_call: TRBV15
j_call: TRBJ2-3
d_call: .
cdr3_length: 13
cdr3_aa: CATSSGGADTQYF
cdr3_nt: TGTGCCACCAGCAGCGGGGGTGCAGATACGCAGTATTTT

clone_size: .
v_call: TRBV28
j_call: TRBJ2-7
d_call: .
cdr3_length: 10
cdr3_aa: CASSLASQYF
cdr3_nt: TGTGCCAGCAGTTTGGCTTCGCAGTACTTC

clone_size: .
v_call: TRBV4-1
j_call: TRBJ1-2
d_call: TRBD1
cdr3_length: 15
cdr3_aa: CASSQEEAGTEGYTF
cdr3_nt: TGCGCCAGCAGCCAAGAGGAGGCAGGGACAGAAGGCTACACCTTC

clone_size: .
v_call: TRBV2
j_call: TRBJ1-1
d_call: TRBD1
cdr3_length: 15
cdr3_aa: CASTRQGASNTEAFF
cdr3_nt: TGTGCCAGCACCAGACAGGGGGCTTCGAACACTGAAGCTTTCTTT

clone_size: .
v_call: TRBV27
j_call: TRBJ1-5
d_call: .
cdr3_length: 12
cdr3_aa: CASKQTNQPQHF
cdr3_nt: TGTGCCAGCAAGCAGACGAATCAGCCCCAGCATTTT

clone_size: .
v_call: TRBV2
j_call: TRBJ2-6
d_call: .
cdr3_length: 15
cdr3_aa: CASSKLGTGANVLTF
cdr3_nt: TGTGCCAGCAGTAAACTCGGCACCGGGGCCAACGTCCTGACTTTC

clone_size: .
v_call: TRBV5-1
j_call: TRBJ2-7
d_call: .
cdr3_length: 14
cdr3_aa: CAVLSGGRWYEQYF
cdr3_nt: TGCGCCGTACTTTCAGGGGGGAGATGGTACGAGCAGTACTTC

clone_size: .
v_call: TRBV19
j_call: TRBJ2-1
d_call: .
cdr3_length: 14
cdr3_aa: CASSIQGRDNEQFF
cdr3_nt: TGTGCCAGTAGTATACAGGGTAGAGACAATGAGCAGTTCTTC

clone_size: .
v_call: TRBV28
j_call: TRBJ1-2
d_call: .
cdr3_length: 12
cdr3_aa: CASSLVNYGYTF
cdr3_nt: TGTGCCAGCAGTTTAGTAAACTATGGCTACACCTTC

clone_size: .
v_call: TRBV3-1/TRBV3-2
j_call: TRBJ1-2
d_call: .
cdr3_length: 16
cdr3_aa: CASSLLGHARVAGYTF
cdr3_nt: TGTGCCAGCAGCCTTCTCGGACACGCAAGAGTGGCTGGCTACACCTTC

clone_size: .
v_call: TRBV5-1
j_call: TRBJ1-5
d_call: .
cdr3_length: 15
cdr3_aa: CASSLGSGNNQPQHF
cdr3_nt: TGCGCCAGCAGCTTGGGATCGGGAAACAATCAGCCCCAGCATTTT

clone_size: once
v_call: TRBV4-2
j_call: TRBJ2-5
d_call: .
cdr3_length: 14
cdr3_aa: CASSYSEYQETQYF
cdr3_nt: TGTGCCAGCAGCTATTCGGAGTACCAAGAGACCCAGTACTTC

clone_size: .
v_call: TRBV18
j_call: TRBJ1-3
d_call: .
cdr3_length: 17
cdr3_aa: CASSPVVTISSGNTIYF
cdr3_nt: TGTGCCAGCTCACCTGTCGTTACCATAAGCTCTGGAAACACCATATATTTT

clone_size: .
v_call: TRBV29-1
j_call: TRBJ2-3
d_call: TRBD2
cdr3_length: 14
cdr3_aa: CSATGLAGGDTQYF
cdr3_nt: TGCAGCGCTACGGGACTAGCGGGGGGAGATACGCAGTATTTT